Listed below are T cell receptor beta chains from one sample, sequenced in a study of cytomegalovirus exposure and HLA in healthy donors. Produced via immunoSEQ multiplex PCR; TCRdb's table is partial and in-frame only. There are about 120,000 clones in the sample; 60% to 85% occur only once, and roughly 3% lies in the top ten. The sample taken for sequencing was PBMCs. These receptors were collected from a woman between 35 and 50 years old in good health and CMV-seropositive. CDR3s include the opening cysteine and the closing phenylalanine or tryptophan. The D gene is left open where the match is weak. A row's size may be missing; if present it is once, few, many or a size class.

-	TRBV4-3	-	TRBJ2-7	CASSRGSSTYEQYF	TGCGCCAGCAGCCGCGGATCGAGCACCTACGAGCAGTACTTC
-	TRBV7-3	TRBD1	TRBJ1-4	CASSPTGANEKLFF	TGTGCCAGCAGCCCGACAGGGGCTAATGAAAAACTGTTTTTT
-	TRBV11-2	-	TRBJ1-2	CASSPSGIYGYTF	TGTGCCAGCAGCCCTTCCGGGATCTATGGCTACACCTTC
-	TRBV6-1	-	TRBJ2-5	CASSLPRQETQYF	TGTGCCAGCAGTCTCCCCCGCCAAGAGACCCAGTACTTC
-	TRBV30	TRBD1	TRBJ1-2	CAGQEPGYGYTF	TGTGCCGGACAGGAGCCCGGATATGGCTACACCTTC
-	TRBV2	TRBD1	TRBJ1-5	CASSEAGTGNFNQPQHF	TGTGCCAGCAGTGAGGCTGGGACAGGCAATTTCAATCAGCCCCAGCATTTT
-	TRBV5-6	-	TRBJ1-2	CASSLGEVYGYTF	TGTGCCAGCAGCTTGGGTGAGGTGTATGGCTACACCTTC
-	TRBV6-5	-	TRBJ2-2	CASSYFGQPNTGELFF	TGTGCCAGCAGCTACTTCGGACAACCGAACACCGGGGAGCTGTTTTTT
-	TRBV28	TRBD1	TRBJ2-5	CASSFWKDRGETQYF	TGTGCCAGCAGTTTTTGGAAGGACAGGGGAGAGACCCAGTACTTC
few	TRBV6-5	TRBD2	TRBJ2-3	CASSQTSDSTDTQYF	TGTGCCAGCAGCCAGACTAGCGATAGCACAGATACGCAGTATTTT
once	TRBV30	-	TRBJ2-7	CAIQGTSYEQYF	TGCGCGATCCAGGGAACTTCCTACGAGCAGTACTTC
once	TRBV18	-	TRBJ1-4	CASSPRTVSGEKLFF	TGTGCCAGCTCACCAAGGACAGTGAGTGGTGAAAAACTGTTTTTT
-	TRBV27	-	TRBJ1-2	CASSLSRADYGYTF	TGTGCCAGCAGTTTATCGAGGGCAGACTATGGCTACACCTTC
-	TRBV5-1	TRBD1	TRBJ1-4	CASSLVTGGGSEKLFF	TGCGCCAGCAGCTTGGTGACAGGGGGCGGGAGTGAAAAACTGTTTTTT
-	TRBV2	-	TRBJ2-1	CASRGGPAESGDEQFF	TGTGCCAGCAGGGGGGGGCCCGCGGAGAGTGGCGATGAGCAGTTCTTC
once	TRBV27	TRBD1	TRBJ1-3	CASSLADRDRGSGNTIYF	TGTGCCAGCAGTTTGGCGGACCGGGACAGGGGGTCTGGAAACACCATATATTTT
few	TRBV5-6	-	TRBJ2-7	CASSLGSGLINPYEQYF	TGTGCCAGCAGCTTGGGGTCCGGACTCATAAACCCCTACGAGCAGTACTTC
-	TRBV4-1	-	TRBJ1-2	CASSQGGSTNYGYTF	TGCGCCAGCAGCCAAGGGGGCAGCACTAACTATGGCTACACCTTC
-	TRBV7-9	-	TRBJ2-3	CASSSLSNEGNTQYF	TGTGCCAGCAGCTCATTGTCGAATGAGGGTAATACGCAGTATTTT
few	TRBV6-4	TRBD2	TRBJ2-6	CASSDSGGAGANVLTF	TGTGCCAGCAGTGACTCCGGGGGGGCTGGGGCCAACGTCCTGACTTTC
-	TRBV5-1	TRBD1	TRBJ1-1	CASSTGTGLSMNTEAFF	TGCGCCAGCAGCACCGGGACAGGGCTTAGCATGAACACTGAAGCTTTCTTT
-	TRBV7-2	TRBD1	TRBJ1-2	CASSLPFGQGLHGYGYTF	TGTGCCAGCAGCTTACCTTTCGGACAGGGACTTCATGGTTATGGCTACACCTTC
few	TRBV6-5	TRBD2	TRBJ2-1	CATRGASGHNEQFF	TGTGCCACCCGAGGGGCTAGCGGACACAATGAGCAGTTCTTC
-	TRBV4-1	TRBD2	TRBJ2-7	CASSLRTSFHEQYF	TGCGCCAGCAGCCTACGGACTAGCTTCCACGAGCAGTACTTC
-	TRBV5-4	-	TRBJ2-7	CASSPDVMGVIEQYF	TGTGCCAGCAGCCCTGATGTGATGGGAGTGATCGAGCAGTACTTC
-	TRBV6-6	TRBD1	TRBJ2-1	CASSYSRTGNEQFF	TGTGCCAGCAGTTACTCCCGGACAGGCAATGAGCAGTTCTTC
few	TRBV6-6	TRBD1	TRBJ2-6	CASSGTAGANVLTF	TGTGCCAGCAGTGGGACAGCTGGGGCCAACGTCCTGACTTTC
-	TRBV6-5	TRBD2	TRBJ2-5	CASKYTGLVSETQYF	TGTGCCAGCAAGTACACGGGACTAGTCTCGGAGACCCAGTACTTC
-	TRBV30	-	TRBJ1-3	CAWSPLGALESSGNTIYF	TGTGCCTGGAGTCCTCTGGGAGCCCTGGAATCCTCTGGAAACACCATATATTTT
-	TRBV5-1	TRBD1	TRBJ2-7	CASSRKIGTGGGEQYF	TGCGCCAGCAGCCGGAAGATCGGGACAGGGGGCGGCGAGCAGTACTTC
few	TRBV7-9	TRBD2	TRBJ2-3	CASSASGTSGSTDTQYF	TGTGCCAGCAGCGCCTCCGGGACTAGCGGGAGTACAGATACGCAGTATTTT
-	TRBV29-1	-	TRBJ2-7	CSVRQGRDLQYF	TGCAGCGTCCGGCAGGGAAGGGACTTGCAGTACTTC
-	TRBV6-5	-	TRBJ1-5	CASSYTQTGKDQPQHF	TGTGCCAGCAGTTACACTCAAACAGGGAAAGATCAGCCCCAGCATTTT
-	TRBV6-5	TRBD1	TRBJ2-5	CASSSGTGQQETQYF	TGTGCCAGCAGTTCCGGGACAGGCCAACAAGAGACCCAGTACTTC
-	TRBV4-3	-	TRBJ2-1	CASSQGLPSGLPGPYNEQFF	TGCGCCAGCAGCCAAGGCCTTCCGTCAGGACTCCCCGGTCCCTACAATGAGCAGTTCTTC